The present T cell receptor (beta chain) was sequenced within a study of T cell responses to AZD1222 COVID-19 vaccine. Whole-study findings and limits: Clonal diversity was possibly underestimated, and the donors were mostly white British, with more females. With two AZD1222 doses given, Spike-specific TCR breadth and depth both rose. The peak T cell response came first, and repertoires were sampled only after it.

The V segment lost 2 bases and the J segment 6 bases; nucleotides outside the gene matches: 6. Germline V gene data show CDR1 as MNHEY and CDR2 as SVGAGI. The CDR3 runs 15 residues. As concerns this clone: Its cognate antigen is unknown.

Profiled with immunoSEQ multiplex PCR; TCRdb holds only in-frame clones, not every one. The sample records roughly 66,000 clones, 80% to 85% being singletons. The origin of this receptor is an adult in good health. The gene calls are TRBV6-5 and TRBJ2-2; 7 nucleotides line up with TRBD2. The source material was peripheral blood, sampled on day 0 of AZD1222 vaccination. The CDR3 here is CASSYGGGSAGELFF. The CDR3 nucleotides are TGTGCCAGCAGTTACGGGGGGGGTTCCGCCGGGGAGCTGTTTTTT.